The text below deals with one T cell receptor (beta chain). Looked up from germline, CDR1 is SGHTA and CDR2 is FQGTGA. Trimming pared 5 bases from V and 7 bases from J, leaving 14 bases between. The CDR3 consists of 13 residues. The sample is drawn from a study of blood T cell repertoires in COVID-19. Overall study context: The United States, Italy and Spain were the sources of the acute and convalescent COVID-19 samples.

The repertoire was sequenced with immunoSEQ multiplex PCR; TCRdb's copy has only in-frame clones and lacks some. The sample contains 220,000 or so clones, 82% of which appear only once. This chain uses TRBV7-3 with TRBJ1-1; D not certain. This clonotype was sampled from a woman at least 80 years old with COVID-19, enrolled during active disease. The sample taken for sequencing was peripheral blood. The CDR3 bases are TGTGCCAGCAGCCCCCAAATGGGCAATGAAGCTTTCTTT. Protein sequence: CASSPQMGNEAFF. The full variable domain, its missing parts supplied by reference TRBV7-3 and TRBJ1-1, is GAGVSQTPSNKVTEKGKYVELRCDPISGHTALYWYRQSLGQGPEFLIYFQGTGAADDSGLPNDRFFAVRPEGSVSTLKIQRTERGDSAVYLCASSPQMGNEAFFGQGTRLTVV.